This T cell receptor beta chain was profiled in a study of glioma-infiltrating T cells after dendritic cell vaccination. Clones were sequenced by immunoSEQ multiplex PCR, and TCRdb holds only the in-frame ones, with some missing. Of roughly 88,000 clones in the sample, 80% to 90% are singletons; the top ten hold approximately 2%. Germline lookup yields CDR1 MDHEN and CDR2 SYDVKM. The V gene end was trimmed by 6 bases and the J gene end by 5 bases; junction bases not matched to a gene: 11. This CDR3 contains 16 residues. The time point here: after dendritic cell vaccination, including at tumor progression/relapse. This clone was observed a handful of times.

Material: blood, obtained after dendritic cell vaccination. This TCR was recovered from a human donor with glioblastoma. The rearrangement joins TRBV28 to TRBJ1-5; 9 bases agree with TRBD1. CDR3 nucleotides: TGTGCCAGCAGGCAAACAACAGGGGGCGTTTATCAGCCCCAGCATTTT. Encoded protein: CASRQTTGGVYQPQHF.